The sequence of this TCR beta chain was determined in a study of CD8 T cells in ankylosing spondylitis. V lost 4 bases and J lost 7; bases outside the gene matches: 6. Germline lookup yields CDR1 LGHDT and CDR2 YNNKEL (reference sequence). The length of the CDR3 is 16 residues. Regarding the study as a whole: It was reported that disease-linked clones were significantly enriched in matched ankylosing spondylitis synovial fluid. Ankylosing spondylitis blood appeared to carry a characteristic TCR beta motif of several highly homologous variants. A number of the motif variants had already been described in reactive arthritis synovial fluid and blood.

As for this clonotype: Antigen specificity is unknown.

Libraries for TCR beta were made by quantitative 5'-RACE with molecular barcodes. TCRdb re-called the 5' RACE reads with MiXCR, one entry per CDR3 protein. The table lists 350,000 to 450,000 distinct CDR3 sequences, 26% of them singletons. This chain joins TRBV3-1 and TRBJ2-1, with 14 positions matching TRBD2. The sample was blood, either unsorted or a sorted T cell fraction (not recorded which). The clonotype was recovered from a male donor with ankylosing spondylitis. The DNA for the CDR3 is TGTGCCAGCAGCCCCCAGACTAGCGGGAGGGGAAATGAGCAGTTCTTC. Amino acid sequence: CASSPQTSGRGNEQFF.